This T cell receptor beta chain was sequenced in a study of blood T cell repertoires in COVID-19. Study-wide background: Sites across the United States, Italy and Spain contributed samples from acute and convalescent COVID-19.

The age range of participants was about 18 to 95 years, with residence in approximately 25 US areas. Participants reported their clinical history, and cohort assignment relied on those reports. In the original processing: Using reference gene primer amplification, nucleated cell counts were estimated. Clones were sequenced by immunoSEQ multiplex PCR, and TCRdb holds only the in-frame ones, with some missing. Clone size and V and J calls were adopted from that table, with D and trimming inferred from the DNA. The sample gives around 250,000 clones, less than 95% of which show up once; around 2.8% is in the top ten. Germline CDR1 and CDR2: MNHEY and SMNVEV (reference sequence). The V segment lost 11 bases and the J segment 0 bases; nucleotides outside the gene matches: 10. CDR3 size: 15 residues.

The chain recombines TRBV27 with TRBJ2-7, with 10 bases aligning to TRBD2. This clonotype was obtained from a man aged 40-49 years who had been exposed to COVID-19. Sequencing was done on a sample of PBMCs or T cells enriched from blood (not recorded which). The CDR3: CAVGGSGRSSYEQYF. The CDR3 bases are TGTGCCGTTGGGGGTAGCGGGAGGAGCTCCTACGAGCAGTACTTC.